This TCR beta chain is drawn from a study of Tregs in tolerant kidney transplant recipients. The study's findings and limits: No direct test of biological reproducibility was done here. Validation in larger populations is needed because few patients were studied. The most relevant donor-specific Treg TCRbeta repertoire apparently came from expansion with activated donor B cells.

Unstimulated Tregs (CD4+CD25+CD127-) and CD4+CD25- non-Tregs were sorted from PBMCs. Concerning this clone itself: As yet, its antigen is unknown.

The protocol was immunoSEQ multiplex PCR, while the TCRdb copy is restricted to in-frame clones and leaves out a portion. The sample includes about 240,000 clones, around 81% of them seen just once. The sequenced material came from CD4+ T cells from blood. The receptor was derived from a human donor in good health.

The DNA for the CDR3 is TGTGCCAGCAGCTCCCTCCGGGGGTTTTACAATGAGCAGTTCTTC. Translating gives CASSSLRGFYNEQFF. This sequence joins TRBV11-2 and TRBJ2-1; possibly TRBD2 for D (6 bases). Germline V gives CDR1 SGHAT, CDR2 FQNNGV. The CDR3 runs 15 residues. The V gene lost 4 bases and the J gene lost 4 bases, with 14 bases spanning the gap.